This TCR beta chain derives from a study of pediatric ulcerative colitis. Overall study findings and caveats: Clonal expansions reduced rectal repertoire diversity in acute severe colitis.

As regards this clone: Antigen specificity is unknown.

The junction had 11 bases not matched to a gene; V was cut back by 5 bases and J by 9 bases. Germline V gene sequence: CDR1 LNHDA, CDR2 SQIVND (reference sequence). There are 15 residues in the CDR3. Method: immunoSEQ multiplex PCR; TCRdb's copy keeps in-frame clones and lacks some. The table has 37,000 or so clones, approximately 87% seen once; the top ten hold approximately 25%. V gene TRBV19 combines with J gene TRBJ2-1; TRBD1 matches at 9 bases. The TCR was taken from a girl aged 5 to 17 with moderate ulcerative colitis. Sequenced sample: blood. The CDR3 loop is CASSQTGGFQGEQFF. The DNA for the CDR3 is TGTGCCAGTAGTCAGACAGGGGGTTTTCAGGGTGAGCAGTTCTTC. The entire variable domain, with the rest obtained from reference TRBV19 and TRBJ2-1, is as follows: DGGITQSPKYLFRKEGQNVTLSCEQNLNHDAMYWYRQDPGQGLRLIYYSQIVNDFQKGDIAEGYSVSREKKESFPLTVTSAQKNPTAFYLCASSQTGGFQGEQFFGPGTRLTVL.